Each of the 26 T cell receptor beta chains below was sequenced from the same sample in a study of cytomegalovirus exposure and HLA in healthy donors. The protocol was immunoSEQ multiplex PCR, while the TCRdb copy is restricted to in-frame clones and leaves out a portion. Among fewer than 65,000 clones, about 88% were seen once, and the ten largest hold around 14%. Sequenced material: PBMCs. All receptors derive from a woman aged 18-35 years in good health and CMV-seronegative.

The rearrangement uses TRBV6-6 and TRBJ1-5; 7 bases are shared with TRBD1. Germline values: CDR1 MNHNY, CDR2 SVGAGI (reference sequence). This CDR3 has 16 amino acids. With 6 bases clipped from V and 3 bases from J, the junction kept 11 bases outside the gene matches. The CDR3 is CASRPRQGTFNQPQHF. In DNA form, the CDR3 reads TGTGCCAGCAGGCCGAGACAGGGTACCTTCAATCAGCCCCAGCATTTT.

J is TRBJ1-3 and V is TRBV30; D perhaps matches TRBD1 (6 bases). This CDR3 comprises 16 residues. Germline V gene sequence: CDR1 GTSNPN, CDR2 SVGIG (reference sequence). V was clipped by 0 bases and J by 0 bases, with 12 bases between them. The CDR3 sequence is CAWSVPGQLSGNTIYF. The CDR3 region has the DNA TGTGCCTGGAGTGTACCAGGACAGCTCTCTGGAAACACCATATATTTT.

This chain connects TRBV27 to TRBJ1-4; D ambiguous. With 3 bases removed from V and 5 bases from J, the gap between germline ends came to 10 bases. This CDR3 spans 14 amino acids. Germline CDR1 and CDR2: MNHEY and SMNVEV (reference sequence). Here the CDR3 DNA reads TGTGCCAGCAGTTTGGGCCGCCAGAATGAAAAACTGTTTTTT. Its translation is CASSLGRQNEKLFF.

This chain joins TRBV28 and TRBJ2-7; TRBD1 is a possible D gene (5 bases). Germline values: CDR1 MDHEN, CDR2 SYDVKM. The CDR3 spans 12 residues. The V end was cut by 2 bases, the J end by 9 bases, with 11 bases between. The CDR3 DNA sequence: TGTGCCAGCAGTTTAGACGACAGCAGGCAGTACTTC. Translated, it gives CASSLDDSRQYF.

The genes are TRBV10-3 and TRBJ1-2, with 7 bases identical to TRBD1. Trimming cost V 5 bases and J 1 base; bases outside gene matches: 10. CDR3 size: 16 residues. CDR1 and CDR2 (germline): ENHRY, SYGVKD. This CDR3 reads CAISPFGTASNYGYTF. For the CDR3, the DNA is TGTGCCATCAGTCCGTTCGGGACAGCGAGTAACTATGGCTACACCTTC.

V is TRBV13 and J is TRBJ1-2, with D possibly TRBD1 on 5 matching bases. V lost 6 bases to trimming and J lost 3 bases, with 17 bases between them. This CDR3 is built from 15 residues. Germline values: CDR1 PRHDT, CDR2 FYEKMQ (reference sequence). Here the CDR3 DNA reads TGTGCCAGCAGTGAAAGGGGACTGGGGTACTATGGCTACACCTTC. Protein sequence: CASSERGLGYYGYTF.

The chain recombines TRBV5-4 with TRBJ2-1, with 8 bases fitting TRBD2. Germline lookup yields CDR1 SGHNT and CDR2 YYREEE (reference sequence). Trimming at V came to 2 bases and at J to 4 bases, leaving 8 bases not matched to a gene. The CDR3 contains 16 residues. The CDR3: CASSLSAGRGYNEQFF. The CDR3 DNA is TGTGCCAGCAGCTTATCCGCCGGGAGGGGTTACAATGAGCAGTTCTTC.

This clone has only one observation. The chain combines TRBV2 with TRBJ2-1; D perhaps matches TRBD2 (7 bases). CDR3 length equals 15 residues. Germline lookup yields CDR1 SNHLY and CDR2 FYNNEI. Trimming stripped 8 bases from V and 7 bases from J, with 21 bases between. The CDR3 reads CASHATGGLGNEQFF. Here the CDR3 DNA reads TGTGCCAGCCATGCTACGGGGGGCCTGGGGAATGAGCAGTTCTTC.

The chain combines TRBV2 with TRBJ2-5; 9 nucleotides match TRBD2. Germline CDR1 and CDR2: SNHLY and FYNNEI. The CDR3 has 15 residues. The J segment lost 5 bases and the V segment lost 7 bases, leaving 11 bases of the junction unmatched. CDR3 sequence reads: CASTALGGGAETQYF. The CDR3 DNA reads TGTGCCAGCACGGCCCTGGGCGGGGGGGCCGAGACCCAGTACTTC.

Comments on this clone: In the same sample, other DNA sequences code for this CDR3. This sequence joins TRBV27 and TRBJ1-6; D is unclear. The V end lost 5 bases, the J end lost 8 bases, and 13 bases lay between the germline ends. The CDR3 sequence is 14 residues long. Germline values: CDR1 MNHEY, CDR2 SMNVEV (reference sequence). CDR3 sequence (DNA): TGTGCCAGCAGTCCAGAGGGTCGAGATTCACCCCTCCACTTT. Its protein product is CASSPEGRDSPLHF.

The J gene is TRBJ2-3, the V gene TRBV9; 13 nucleotides match TRBD2. CDR3 length equals 16 residues. Germline V gives CDR1 SGDLS, CDR2 YYNGEE. Trimming took 4 bases from V and 2 from J; bases not matched to a gene: 4. The CDR3 sequence is CASSLGTSGVTDTQYF. The CDR3 coding sequence is TGTGCCAGCAGCCTAGGGACTAGCGGGGTCACAGATACGCAGTATTTT.

The chain uses TRBV6-6 and TRBJ2-5, with 8 bases aligning to TRBD2. J gave up 7 bases and V 0 bases, and 4 bases lay outside the gene matches. Looked up from germline, CDR1 is MNHNY and CDR2 is SVGAGI (reference sequence). The CDR3 has 14 residues. The CDR3 DNA reads as TGTGCCAGCAGTTACTCTACGGGAGGGGGGACCCAGTACTTC. It is translated as CASSYSTGGGTQYF.

This clone was picked up one time. The genes are TRBV5-1 and TRBJ2-3, with a tentative D call TRBD1 (5 bases). CDR1 is SGHRS and CDR2 is YFSETQ in the germline V gene. CDR3 size: 14 residues. Trimming stripped 5 bases from V and 0 bases from J, with 10 bases between. The CDR3: CASRLQDSTDTQYF. CDR3 in DNA: TGCGCCAGCAGGTTACAGGACAGCACAGATACGCAGTATTTT.

The gene calls are TRBV9 and TRBJ1-4; the match to TRBD1 covers 7 bases. The CDR3 covers 15 residues. From germline, CDR1 is SGDLS and CDR2 YYNGEE. V lost 3 bases, J lost 7 bases, and 9 bases stayed unmatched. CDR3 bases: TGTGCCAGCAGCGCCTCCGGGACAGCGAGTGAAAAACTGTTTTTT. This translates into CASSASGTASEKLFF.

The chain employs TRBV6-1 and TRBJ2-3, with 7 bases aligning to TRBD1. Germline CDR1 reads MNHNS; CDR2 reads SASEGT. J was trimmed by 4 bases and V by 1 base; bases with no gene match: 5. This CDR3 has 15 amino acids. CDR3 in amino acids: CASSEGQGHADTQYF. The CDR3 DNA is TGTGCCAGCAGTGAAGGACAGGGACACGCAGATACGCAGTATTTT.

This clone has only a few counts. The J gene is TRBJ2-7, the V gene TRBV2; possibly TRBD2 for D (5 bases). CDR3 length: 16 amino acids. Per germline, CDR1 SNHLY and CDR2 FYNNEI. V lost 3 bases to trimming and J lost 0 bases, with 15 bases between them. CDR3 bases: TGTGCCAGCAGTGAGAGCAGAGGACTCTCCTCCTACGAGCAGTACTTC. Its protein is CASSESRGLSSYEQYF.

The chain couples TRBV19 to TRBJ1-5; TRBD1 matches at 7 bases. Germline V gene sequence: CDR1 LNHDA, CDR2 SQIVND (reference sequence). The CDR3 length is 15 residues. V gave up 3 bases and J gave up 5 bases; unmatched junction bases: 7. The DNA of the CDR3 is TGTGCCAGTAGTATTCGGGCAGGGGGAGATCAGCCCCAGCATTTT. This translates into CASSIRAGGDQPQHF.

The V call is TRBV5-1, the J call TRBJ2-7, with 9 nucleotides matching TRBD1. J was trimmed by 3 bases and V by 2 bases; bases with no gene match: 6. The CDR3 is made up of 15 amino acids. Germline values: CDR1 SGHRS, CDR2 YFSETQ. This CDR3 reads CASSFDRGQGYEQYF. The CDR3 DNA is TGCGCCAGCAGCTTTGACAGGGGACAGGGCTACGAGCAGTACTTC.

For the CDR3, the DNA is TGTGCCGGAGAGATGGGGCCCGGGGAGCTGTTTTTT. Translating gives CAGEMGPGELFF. V is TRBV7-9 and J is TRBJ2-2, with TRBD1 as a possible D gene (5 bases). The CDR3 has 12 residues. Per the germline V gene, CDR1 is SEHNR and CDR2 is FQNEAQ (reference sequence). The V gene lost 11 bases and the J gene lost 6 bases, with 13 bases spanning the gap.

The chain couples TRBV5-8 to TRBJ2-7, with 8 bases that match TRBD1. This CDR3 spans 14 amino acids. The germline V gene has CDR1 SGHTS and CDR2 YDEGEE. The J segment lost 6 bases and the V segment lost 1 base, leaving 6 bases of the junction unmatched. The CDR3 DNA reads as TGTGCCAGCAGCTTGATTCAGGGGGCCTCCGAGCAGTACTTC. Translation gives CASSLIQGASEQYF.

Ten or more counts support this clone. With only one base between it and a far larger clone, this is likely a read error. The chain recombines TRBV6-4 with TRBJ2-2; a weak D match, TRBD2 (5 bases). This CDR3 is built from 13 residues. The germline V gene encodes CDR1 MRHNA and CDR2 SNTAGT. This CDR3 is CAISASNTGELFF. The DNA of the CDR3 is TGTGCCATCAGTGCTAGCAACACCGGGGAGCTGTTTTTT.

The chain recombines TRBV7-8 with TRBJ1-3, with 10 positions matching TRBD1. CDR1 is SGHVS and CDR2 is FQNEAQ in the germline V gene. V was clipped by 5 bases and J by 3 bases; unmatched bases: 7. This CDR3 comprises 16 residues. The CDR3 nucleotides are TGTGCCAGCAGCCCGTGGACAGGGGGGATTGGAAACACCATATATTTT. This encodes CASSPWTGGIGNTIYF.

The chain carries TRBV6-6 and TRBJ1-2; D may be TRBD1 (5 bases). Per germline, CDR1 MNHNY and CDR2 SVGAGI (reference sequence). With 2 bases removed from V and 6 bases from J, the gap between germline ends came to 16 bases. The CDR3 has 15 residues. This CDR3 is CASSYGWGGTDGYTF. The CDR3 DNA sequence: TGTGCCAGCAGTTACGGATGGGGGGGGACCGATGGCTACACCTTC.

J is TRBJ2-2 and V is TRBV27, with no clear D. V was clipped by 0 bases and J by 4 bases, with 6 bases between them. Germline V gene sequence: CDR1 MNHEY, CDR2 SMNVEV (reference sequence). The CDR3 sequence is 14 residues long. The CDR3 spells CASSLSLFTGELFF. The CDR3 coding sequence is TGTGCCAGCAGTTTATCTCTTTTCACCGGGGAGCTGTTTTTT.

The genes are TRBV5-1 and TRBJ2-1, with D uncertain. V was clipped by 0 bases and J by 5 bases, with 6 bases between them. This CDR3 has 13 amino acids. Per germline, CDR1 SGHRS and CDR2 YFSETQ. This chain's CDR3 is CASSLASDNEQFF. Written as DNA, the CDR3 is TGCGCCAGCAGCTTGGCCTCGGACAATGAGCAGTTCTTC. Supplemented by reference TRBV5-1 and TRBJ2-1, the full variable domain reads KAGVTQTPRYLIKTRGQQVTLSCSPISGHRSVSWYQQTPGQGLQFLFEYFSETQRNKGNFPGRFSGRQFSNSRSEMNVSTLELGDSALYLCASSLASDNEQFFGPGTRLTVL.

The V and J genes are TRBV5-1 and TRBJ2-2; TRBD1 is a possible D gene (5 bases). V was clipped by 2 bases and J by 0 bases, with 17 bases between them. CDR1 is SGHRS, CDR2 YFSETQ, per germline. This CDR3 region has 18 residues. The CDR3: CASSFHLTGLANTGELFF. The CDR3 nucleotides are TGCGCCAGCAGCTTTCACCTAACAGGTCTAGCGAACACCGGGGAGCTGTTTTTT.